This TCR beta chain was captured in a study of regulatory T cells in long-lasting Graves disease. Study overall: Antithyroid drug exposure in newly diagnosed Graves' patients had lasted under 3 months. Whole-study findings and limits: Patients with persistent disease showed a bias toward TRBV28, TRBJ1-2 and TRBJ2-5. Whereas new patients shared 970 or so public clonotypes, persistent patients shared more, at about 3,000.

This clonotype was seen repeatedly, ten times or more. Its specificity is not known. To make TCR beta libraries, researchers used iRepertoire HTBI primers and Arm-PCR of CDR3 regions. TCRdb called the multiplex PCR reads again in MiXCR, with one record for every CDR3 protein. The sample consists of fewer than 350,000 distinct CDR3 sequences, under 20% of them appearing once. Time point noted: newly diagnosed GD, antithyroid drugs for less than 3 months. The TCR library used RNA extracted from PBMCs. Germline values: CDR1 LGHDT, CDR2 YNNKEL (reference sequence). This CDR3 has 11 residues. V lost 2 bases, J lost 2 bases, and 0 bases lay in between.

The sequence came from a female donor with Graves disease. J is TRBJ2-5 and V is TRBV3-1, with D hard to call. The specimen was peripheral blood mononuclear cells (PBMCs), collected at new diagnosis, from a patient treated with antithyroid drugs. The CDR3: CASSQQETQYF. The CDR3 DNA sequence: TGTGCCAGCAGCCAACAAGAGACCCAGTACTTC.